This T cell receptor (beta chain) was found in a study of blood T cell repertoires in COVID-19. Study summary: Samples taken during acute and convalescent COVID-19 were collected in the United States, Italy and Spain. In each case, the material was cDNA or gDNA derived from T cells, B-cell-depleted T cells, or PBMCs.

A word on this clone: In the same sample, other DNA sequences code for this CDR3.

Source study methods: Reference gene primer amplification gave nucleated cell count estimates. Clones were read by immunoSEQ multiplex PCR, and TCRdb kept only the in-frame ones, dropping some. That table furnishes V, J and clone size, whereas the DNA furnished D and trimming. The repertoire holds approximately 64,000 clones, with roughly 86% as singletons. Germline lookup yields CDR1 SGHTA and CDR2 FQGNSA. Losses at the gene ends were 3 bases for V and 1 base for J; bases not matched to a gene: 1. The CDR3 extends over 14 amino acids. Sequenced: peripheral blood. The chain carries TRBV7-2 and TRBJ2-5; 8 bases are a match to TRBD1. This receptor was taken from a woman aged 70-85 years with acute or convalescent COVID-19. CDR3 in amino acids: CASSLDRAQETQYF. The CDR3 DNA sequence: TGTGCCAGCAGCTTGGACAGGGCCCAAGAGACCCAGTACTTC.